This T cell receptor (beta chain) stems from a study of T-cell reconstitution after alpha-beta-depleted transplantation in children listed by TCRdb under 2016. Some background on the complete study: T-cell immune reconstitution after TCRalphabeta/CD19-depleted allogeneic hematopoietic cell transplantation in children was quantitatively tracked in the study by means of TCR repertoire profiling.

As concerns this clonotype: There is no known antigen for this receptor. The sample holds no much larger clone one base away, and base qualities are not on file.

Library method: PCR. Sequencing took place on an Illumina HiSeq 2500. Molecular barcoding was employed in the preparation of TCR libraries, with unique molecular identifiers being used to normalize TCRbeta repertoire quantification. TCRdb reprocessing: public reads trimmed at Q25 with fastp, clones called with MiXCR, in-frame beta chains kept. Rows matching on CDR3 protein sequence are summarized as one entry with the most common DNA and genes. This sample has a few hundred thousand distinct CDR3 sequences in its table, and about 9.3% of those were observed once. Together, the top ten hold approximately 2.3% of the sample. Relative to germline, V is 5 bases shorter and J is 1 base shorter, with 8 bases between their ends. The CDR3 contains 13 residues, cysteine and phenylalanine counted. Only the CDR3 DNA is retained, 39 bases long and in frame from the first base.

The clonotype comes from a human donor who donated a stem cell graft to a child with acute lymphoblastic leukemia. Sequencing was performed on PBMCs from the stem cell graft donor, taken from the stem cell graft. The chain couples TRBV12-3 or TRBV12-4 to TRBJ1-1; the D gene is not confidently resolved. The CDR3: CASSLQWNTEAFF. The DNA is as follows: TGTGCCAGCAGTCTACAGTGGAACACTGAAGCTTTCTTT.